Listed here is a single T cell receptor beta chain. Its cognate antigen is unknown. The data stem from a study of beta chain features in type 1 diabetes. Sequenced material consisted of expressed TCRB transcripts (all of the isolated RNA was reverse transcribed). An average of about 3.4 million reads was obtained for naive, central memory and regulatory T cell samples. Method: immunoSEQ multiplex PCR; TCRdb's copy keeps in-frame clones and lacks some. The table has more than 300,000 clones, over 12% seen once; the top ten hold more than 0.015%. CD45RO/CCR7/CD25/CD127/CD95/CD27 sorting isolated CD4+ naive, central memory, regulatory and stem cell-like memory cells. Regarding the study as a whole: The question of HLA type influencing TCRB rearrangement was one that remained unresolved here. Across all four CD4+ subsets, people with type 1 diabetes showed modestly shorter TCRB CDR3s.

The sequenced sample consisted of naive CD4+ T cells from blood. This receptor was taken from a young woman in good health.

The DNA for the CDR3 is TGCAGCGTTGAGGCAGCGGAGAACCAAGAGACCCAGTACTTC. Translation: CSVEAAENQETQYF. The J gene is TRBJ2-5, the V gene TRBV29-1, with D possibly TRBD2 on 5 matching bases. The CDR3 spans 14 residues. The germline V gene has CDR1 SQVTM and CDR2 ANQGSEA. Trimming cost V 3 bases and J 0 bases, with 11 bases left between them.